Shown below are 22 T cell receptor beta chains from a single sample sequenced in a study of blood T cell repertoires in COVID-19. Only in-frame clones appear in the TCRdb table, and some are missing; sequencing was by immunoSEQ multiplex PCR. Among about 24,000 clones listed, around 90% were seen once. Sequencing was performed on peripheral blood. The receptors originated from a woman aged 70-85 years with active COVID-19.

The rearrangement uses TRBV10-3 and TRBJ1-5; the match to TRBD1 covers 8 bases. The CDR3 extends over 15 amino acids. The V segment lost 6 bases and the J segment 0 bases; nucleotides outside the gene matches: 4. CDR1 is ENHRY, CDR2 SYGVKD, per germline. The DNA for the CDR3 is TGTGCCATCAGGGACAGGGACGCTAGCAATCAGCCCCAGCATTTT. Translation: CAIRDRDASNQPQHF.

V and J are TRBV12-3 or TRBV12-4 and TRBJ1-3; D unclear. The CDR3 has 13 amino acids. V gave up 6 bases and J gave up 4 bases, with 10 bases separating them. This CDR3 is CASRRNYGNTIYF. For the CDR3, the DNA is TGTGCCAGCAGGCGTAACTACGGAAACACCATATATTTT.

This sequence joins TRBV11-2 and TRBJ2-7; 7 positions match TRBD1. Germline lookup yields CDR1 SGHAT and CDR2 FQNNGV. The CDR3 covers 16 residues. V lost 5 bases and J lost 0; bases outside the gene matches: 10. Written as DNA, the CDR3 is TGTGCCAGCAGCCGCCCCGGGACAGCAAGCTCCTACGAGCAGTACTTC. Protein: CASSRPGTASSYEQYF.

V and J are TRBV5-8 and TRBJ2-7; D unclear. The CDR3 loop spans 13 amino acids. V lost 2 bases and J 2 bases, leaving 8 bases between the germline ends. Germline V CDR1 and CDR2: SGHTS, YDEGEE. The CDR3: CASSFRSAYEQYF. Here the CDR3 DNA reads TGTGCCAGCAGCTTTCGCTCGGCCTACGAGCAGTACTTC.

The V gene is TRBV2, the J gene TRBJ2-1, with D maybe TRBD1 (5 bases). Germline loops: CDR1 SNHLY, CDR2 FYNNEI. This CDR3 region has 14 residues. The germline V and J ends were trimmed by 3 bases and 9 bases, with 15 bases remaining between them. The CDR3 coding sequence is TGTGCCAGCAGTGAGCCCCCCAGGGTATCTGAGCAGTTCTTC. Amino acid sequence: CASSEPPRVSEQFF.

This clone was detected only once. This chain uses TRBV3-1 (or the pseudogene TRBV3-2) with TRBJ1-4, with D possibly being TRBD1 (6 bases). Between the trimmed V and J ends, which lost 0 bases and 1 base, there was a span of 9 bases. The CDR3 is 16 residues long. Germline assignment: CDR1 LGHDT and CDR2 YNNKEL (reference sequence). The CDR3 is CASSQDLDRTNEKLFF. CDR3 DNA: TGTGCCAGCAGCCAAGATCTGGACAGAACTAATGAAAAACTGTTTTTT.

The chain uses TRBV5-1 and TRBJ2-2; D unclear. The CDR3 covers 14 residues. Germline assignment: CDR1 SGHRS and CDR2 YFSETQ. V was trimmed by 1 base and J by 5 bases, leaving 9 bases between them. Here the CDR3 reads CASSLTGWTGELFF. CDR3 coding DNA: TGCGCCAGCAGCTTGACGGGTTGGACCGGGGAGCTGTTTTTT.

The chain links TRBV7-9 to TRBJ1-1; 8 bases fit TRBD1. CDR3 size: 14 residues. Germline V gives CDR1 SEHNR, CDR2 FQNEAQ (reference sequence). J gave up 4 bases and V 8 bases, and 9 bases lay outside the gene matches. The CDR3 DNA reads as TGTGCCAGCGCGCCGTGGACAGGGTCCACTGAAGCTTTCTTT. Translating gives CASAPWTGSTEAFF. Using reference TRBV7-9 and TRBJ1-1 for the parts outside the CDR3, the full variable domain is DTGVSQNPRHKITKRGQNVTFRCDPISEHNRLYWYRQTLGQGPEFLTYFQNEAQLEKSRLLSDRFSAERPKGSFSTLEIQRTEQGDSAMYLCASAPWTGSTEAFFGQGTRLTVV.

The CDR3 reads CASRRQGAGYTGELFF. CDR3 DNA: TGCGCCAGCAGAAGGCAGGGGGCTGGTTACACCGGGGAGCTGTTTTTT. V usage is TRBV5-1 and J usage is TRBJ2-2, with 8 bases matching TRBD1. From germline, CDR1 is SGHRS and CDR2 YFSETQ. The ends lost 5 bases at V and 3 bases at J; junction bases unmatched: 9. This CDR3 is 16 amino acids long.

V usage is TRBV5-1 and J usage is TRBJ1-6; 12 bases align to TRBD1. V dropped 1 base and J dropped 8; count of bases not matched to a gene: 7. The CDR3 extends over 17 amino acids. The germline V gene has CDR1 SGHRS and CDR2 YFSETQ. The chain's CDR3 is CASSLRTGTGGDSPLHF. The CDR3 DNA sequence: TGCGCCAGCAGCTTGCGAACCGGGACAGGGGGCGATTCACCCCTCCACTTT.

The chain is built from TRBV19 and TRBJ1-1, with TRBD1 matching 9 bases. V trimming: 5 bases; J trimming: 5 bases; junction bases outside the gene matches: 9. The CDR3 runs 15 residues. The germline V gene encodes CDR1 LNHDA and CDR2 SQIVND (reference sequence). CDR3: CASSSHRGLYTEAFF. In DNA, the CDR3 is TGTGCCAGTAGTTCTCACAGGGGGCTTTATACTGAAGCTTTCTTT.

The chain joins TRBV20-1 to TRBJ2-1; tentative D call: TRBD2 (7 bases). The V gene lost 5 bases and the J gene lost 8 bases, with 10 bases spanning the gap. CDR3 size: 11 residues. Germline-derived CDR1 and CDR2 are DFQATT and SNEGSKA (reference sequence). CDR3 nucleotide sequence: TGCAGTGCTGGGGAGGGGGATGAGCAGTTCTTC. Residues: CSAGEGDEQFF.

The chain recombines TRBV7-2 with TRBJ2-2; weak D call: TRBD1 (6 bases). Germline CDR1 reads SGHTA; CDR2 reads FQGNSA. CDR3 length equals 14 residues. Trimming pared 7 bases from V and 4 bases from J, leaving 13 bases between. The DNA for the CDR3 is TGTGCCAGCAAGGTGGGGGCCCCCACCGGGGAGCTGTTTTTT. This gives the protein CASKVGAPTGELFF.

CDR3 in DNA: TGTGCCACCAGTGAACCCGAGAGGGGAGGGTTAGAGACCCAGTACTTC. Translating gives CATSEPERGGLETQYF. V gene TRBV24-1 combines with J gene TRBJ2-5; TRBD2 matches at 7 bases. Germline V gene sequence: CDR1 KGHDR, CDR2 SFDVKD. This CDR3 spans 16 amino acids. V trimming: 4 bases; J trimming: 4 bases; junction bases outside the gene matches: 11.

As DNA, the CDR3 is TGTGCCAGCAGGTCTACCTCTGGAAACACCATATATTTT. This gives the protein CASRSTSGNTIYF. V is TRBV12-3 or TRBV12-4 and J is TRBJ1-3; D unresolved. V was trimmed by 6 bases and J by 0 bases, leaving 6 bases between them. The CDR3 runs 13 residues.

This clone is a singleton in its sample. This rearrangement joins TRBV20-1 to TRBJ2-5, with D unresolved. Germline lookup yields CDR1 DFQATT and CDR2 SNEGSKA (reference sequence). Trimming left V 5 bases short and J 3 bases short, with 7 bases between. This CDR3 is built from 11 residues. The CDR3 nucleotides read TGCAGTGCTTCCAGGAAAGAGACCCAGTACTTC. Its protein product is CSASRKETQYF.

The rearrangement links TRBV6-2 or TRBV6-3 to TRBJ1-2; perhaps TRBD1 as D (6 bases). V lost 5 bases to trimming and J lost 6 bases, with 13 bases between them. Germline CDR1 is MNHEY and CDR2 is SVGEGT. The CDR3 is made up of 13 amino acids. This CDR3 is CASSGTRGNGYTF. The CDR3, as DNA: TGTGCCAGCAGTGGGACAAGGGGAAATGGCTACACCTTC.

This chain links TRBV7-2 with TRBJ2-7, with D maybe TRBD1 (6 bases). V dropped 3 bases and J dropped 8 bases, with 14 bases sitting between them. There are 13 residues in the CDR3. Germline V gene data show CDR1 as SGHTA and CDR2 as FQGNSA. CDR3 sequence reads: CASSLTLRGQQYF. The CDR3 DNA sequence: TGTGCCAGCAGCTTGACTCTCAGGGGCCAGCAGTACTTC.

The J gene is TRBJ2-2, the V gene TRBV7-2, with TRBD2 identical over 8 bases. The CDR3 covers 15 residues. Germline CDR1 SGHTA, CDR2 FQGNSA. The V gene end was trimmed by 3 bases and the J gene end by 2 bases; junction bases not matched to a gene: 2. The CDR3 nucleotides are TGTGCCAGCAGCTTGGCGGGGGGCAACACCGGGGAGCTGTTTTTT. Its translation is CASSLAGGNTGELFF.

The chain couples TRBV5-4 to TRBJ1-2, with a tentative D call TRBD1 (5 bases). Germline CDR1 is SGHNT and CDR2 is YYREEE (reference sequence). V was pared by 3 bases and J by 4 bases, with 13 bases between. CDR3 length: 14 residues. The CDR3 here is CASSSPQGIYGYTF. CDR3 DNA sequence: TGTGCCAGCAGCTCCCCCCAGGGAATCTATGGCTACACCTTC.

In DNA, the CDR3 is TGTGCCAGCAGCTTAATGGGGGCCAGCACTGAAGCTTTCTTT. Its protein product is CASSLMGASTEAFF. The V call is TRBV11-1, the J call TRBJ1-1; a weak D match, TRBD1 (6 bases). Germline V gene lookup returns CDR1 SGHAT and CDR2 FQDESV (reference sequence). Trimming removed 2 bases at V and 4 bases at J, with 11 bases between. This CDR3 spans 14 amino acids.

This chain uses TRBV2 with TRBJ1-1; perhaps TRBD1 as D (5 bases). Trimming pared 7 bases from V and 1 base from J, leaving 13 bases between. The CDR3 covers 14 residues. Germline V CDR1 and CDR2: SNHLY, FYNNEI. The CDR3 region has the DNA TGTGCCAGCACCACCTCCGACAGGAACACTGAAGCTTTCTTT. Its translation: CASTTSDRNTEAFF.